One and the same sample provided the 30 T cell receptor beta chains below, sequenced in a study of CD8+ T cells in alopecia areata. Reverse transcription of extracted RNA yielded cDNA, which provided the sequencing template. The protocol was immunoSEQ multiplex PCR, while the TCRdb copy is restricted to in-frame clones and leaves out a portion. The repertoire includes about 7,500 clones, around 64% of them detected once, and 2.5% to 3% sits in the top ten. Sorting of the five patients' CD4+ cells gave CD25+CD127- cells as the output. The sequenced material came from CD4+ Tregs sorted from blood. These receptors were taken from a human donor with alopecia areata.

The gene calls are TRBV4-3 and TRBJ1-2, with D perhaps TRBD1 (6 bases). Germline V lookup: CDR1 LGHNA, CDR2 YSLEER. CDR3 length equals 14 residues. Trimming pared 1 base from V and 5 bases from J, leaving 11 bases between. CDR3 amino acids: CASSQVWGAYGYTF. CDR3 coding DNA: TGCGCCAGCAGCCAAGTTTGGGGGGCATATGGCTACACCTTC.

The chain couples TRBV28 to TRBJ2-7, with D hard to call. The germline V gene has CDR1 MDHEN and CDR2 SYDVKM. There are 11 residues in the CDR3. The ends were cut back, 2 bases at V and 2 bases at J, with 1 base in the middle. CDR3 nucleotide sequence: TGTGCCAGCAGTTTAACCTACGAGCAGTACTTC. Translation gives CASSLTYEQYF.

This clone was recorded a few times. This sequence joins TRBV4-3 and TRBJ2-1; D call uncertain. This CDR3 contains 16 residues. V dropped 0 bases and J dropped 15 bases, with 24 bases sitting between them. CDR1 and CDR2 from the germline V gene are LGHNA and YSLEER. For the CDR3, the DNA is TGCGCCAGCAGCCAAGATTCAGTATCCTTTCCCATCCCTATGTTCTTC. It is translated as CASSQDSVSFPIPMFF.

The chain is built from TRBV29-1 and TRBJ1-1; no clear D. Germline CDR1 SQVTM, CDR2 ANQGSEA. The ends were cut back, 4 bases at V and 5 bases at J, with 14 bases in the middle. The CDR3 loop spans 13 amino acids. The chain's CDR3 is CSVAAPRATEAFF. CDR3 DNA: TGCAGCGTTGCGGCCCCACGTGCGACTGAAGCTTTCTTT.

The V call is TRBV19, the J call TRBJ2-1; D possibly corresponds to TRBD2 (5 bases). V dropped 9 bases and J dropped 2 bases, with 14 bases sitting between them. CDR1 is LNHDA and CDR2 is SQIVND in the germline V gene (reference sequence). The CDR3 covers 14 residues. This CDR3 reads CASHSTAAYNEQFF. CDR3 coding DNA: TGTGCCAGCCACAGCACAGCGGCCTACAATGAGCAGTTCTTC.

The chain has TRBV5-1 and TRBJ2-7; 8 bases map to TRBD2. In germline, CDR1 is SGHRS, CDR2 YFSETQ. CDR3 length: 17 amino acids. V was clipped by 4 bases and J by 0 bases; unmatched bases: 12. DNA for the CDR3: TGCGCCAGCAGCCCCTTTGCGGGAGGCCCCGACTCCTACGAGCAGTACTTC. Protein product: CASSPFAGGPDSYEQYF. Drawing the rest from reference TRBV5-1 and TRBJ2-7, the complete variable domain is KAGVTQTPRYLIKTRGQQVTLSCSPISGHRSVSWYQQTPGQGLQFLFEYFSETQRNKGNFPGRFSGRQFSNSRSEMNVSTLELGDSALYLCASSPFAGGPDSYEQYFGPGTRLTVT.

The chain employs TRBV2 and TRBJ2-5, with D maybe TRBD2 (7 bases). The CDR3 spans 16 residues. Germline CDR1 reads SNHLY; CDR2 reads FYNNEI. Trimming stripped 6 bases from V and 1 base from J, with 18 bases between. The CDR3 is CASRVVRGGPQETQYF. CDR3 nucleotide sequence: TGTGCCAGCAGAGTAGTGAGGGGGGGTCCCCAAGAGACCCAGTACTTC.

The chain uses TRBV27 and TRBJ2-5, with 9 nucleotides matching TRBD1. Germline V gene lookup returns CDR1 MNHEY and CDR2 SMNVEV (reference sequence). This CDR3 has 15 amino acids. The junction had 10 bases not matched to a gene; V was cut back by 6 bases and J by 5 bases. For the CDR3, the DNA is TGTGCCAGCAGCTCCAGTCCCGGGACAGGGGAGACCCAGTACTTC. Translated: CASSSSPGTGETQYF.

The V call is TRBV11-2, the J call TRBJ2-4; weak D call: TRBD1 (5 bases). Per germline, CDR1 SGHAT and CDR2 FQNNGV. This CDR3 is 15 amino acids long. The germline V and J ends were trimmed by 2 bases and 0 bases, with 8 bases remaining between them. DNA of the CDR3: TGTGCCAGCAGCTTACCCCAGGGAGCCAAAAACATTCAGTACTTC. It yields the protein CASSLPQGAKNIQYF.

This rearrangement joins TRBV28 to TRBJ2-4; 8 nucleotides match TRBD2. Germline V gives CDR1 MDHEN, CDR2 SYDVKM. The CDR3 sequence is 14 residues long. Trimming took 5 bases from V and 8 from J; bases not matched to a gene: 8. CDR3 amino acids: CASSLSGGIYIQYF. The DNA for the CDR3 is TGTGCCAGCAGTCTAAGCGGGGGTATTTACATTCAGTACTTC.

This clone appeared once. The chain combines TRBV4-3 with TRBJ1-3; D is unresolved. The V end was cut by 0 bases, the J end by 4 bases, with 7 bases between. The CDR3 has 14 amino acids. CDR1 LGHNA and CDR2 YSLEER come from the germline V gene. CDR3 protein: CASSQDTVGNTIYF. The CDR3 DNA is TGCGCCAGCAGCCAAGATACTGTAGGAAACACCATATATTTT.

The chain has TRBV28 and TRBJ2-4, with 7 bases lining up with TRBD1. The CDR3 contains 15 residues. J was trimmed by 0 bases and V by 4 bases; bases with no gene match: 3. In germline, CDR1 is MDHEN, CDR2 SYDVKM. In nucleotides, the CDR3 is TGTGCCAGCAGTTGGACAGGACTAGCCAAAAACATTCAGTACTTC. Protein product: CASSWTGLAKNIQYF.

The J gene is TRBJ2-7, the V gene TRBV29-1; 9 bases map to TRBD2. The CDR3 extends over 15 amino acids. With V trimmed by 4 bases and J by 4 bases, 11 bases remained unmatched. Germline V gene lookup returns CDR1 SQVTM and CDR2 ANQGSEA. The CDR3 region is CSVGFAGGQGYEQYF. Here the CDR3 DNA reads TGCAGCGTTGGGTTCGCGGGAGGGCAAGGTTACGAGCAGTACTTC.

The V call is TRBV20-1, the J call TRBJ1-2; weak D call: TRBD1 (6 bases). The germline V gene has CDR1 DFQATT and CDR2 SNEGSKA (reference sequence). The V end was cut by 6 bases, the J end by 6 bases, with 11 bases between. CDR3 length equals 11 residues. CDR3 in DNA: TGCAGTGCCAGGGGTAATGATGGCTACACCTTC. Translation gives CSARGNDGYTF.

The genes are TRBV18 and TRBJ2-1; 7 positions match TRBD2. The germline V gene has CDR1 KGHSH and CDR2 LQKENI. This CDR3 is 15 amino acids long. V dropped 3 bases and J dropped 2; count of bases not matched to a gene: 4. Here the CDR3 DNA reads TGTGCCAGCTCACCTCTCGCGGGGGCCTACAATGAGCAGTTCTTC. Amino acids: CASSPLAGAYNEQFF.

This chain joins TRBV5-1 and TRBJ2-7; D is tentatively TRBD1 or TRBD2 (5 bases each). The CDR3 is 13 residues long. Deletions cut 3 bases from V and 6 bases from J, with 13 bases between. Germline loops: CDR1 SGHRS, CDR2 YFSETQ. This CDR3 reads CASSWDRGAEQYF. The CDR3 nucleotides read TGCGCCAGCAGCTGGGACCGGGGAGCCGAGCAGTACTTC.

This clone was seen more than once but under ten times. The DNA of the CDR3 is TGTGCCAGCAGCGTAGACAGACAGGGGACCTACGAGCAGTACTTC. This encodes CASSVDRQGTYEQYF. V and J are TRBV9 and TRBJ2-7; 8 nucleotides align to TRBD1. Germline trimming cut 0 bases from V and 2 bases from J; bases unmatched to any gene: 4. The CDR3 has 15 amino acids. The germline V gene encodes CDR1 SGDLS and CDR2 YYNGEE. The full variable domain, rest sourced from reference TRBV9 and TRBJ2-7, is DSGVTQTPKHLITATGQRVTLRCSPRSGDLSVYWYQQSLDQGLQFLIQYYNGEERAKGNILERFSAQQFPDLHSELNLSSLELGDSALYFCASSVDRQGTYEQYFGPGTRLTVT.

This chain joins TRBV5-1 and TRBJ2-5; D ambiguous. CDR3 length: 12 amino acids. Trimming stripped 3 bases from V and 1 base from J, with 4 bases between. Germline loops: CDR1 SGHRS, CDR2 YFSETQ. This chain's CDR3 is CASSWGQETQYF. In nucleotides, the CDR3 is TGCGCCAGCAGCTGGGGCCAAGAGACCCAGTACTTC.

This chain connects TRBV18 to TRBJ1-5; D possibly corresponds to TRBD1 (5 bases). CDR1 is KGHSH and CDR2 is LQKENI in the germline V gene. V lost 6 bases and J lost 5, with 17 bases in between. The CDR3 runs 15 residues. This chain's CDR3 is CASSPEGQAHQPQHF. The DNA of the CDR3 is TGTGCCAGCTCCCCCGAGGGGCAGGCCCATCAGCCCCAGCATTTT.

V and J are TRBV21-1 and TRBJ1-5. TRBV21-1 is a known pseudogene. The CDR3 sequence is 16 residues long. This CDR3 reads CASRLLLHWHHQPQHF. The DNA for the CDR3 is TGTGCCAGCAGACTACTGCTACATTGGCATCATCAGCCCCAGCATTTT.

The V and J genes are TRBV4-1 and TRBJ2-3; 9 nucleotides align to TRBD2. CDR1 is MGHRA and CDR2 is YSYEKL in the germline V gene. This CDR3 spans 13 amino acids. V lost 9 bases, J lost 4 bases, and 5 bases stayed unmatched. CDR3 coding DNA: TGCGCCAGTAGCGGGAGAAATTCAGATACGCAGTATTTT. Its protein product is CASSGRNSDTQYF.

The rearrangement links TRBV28 to TRBJ1-3, with 7 bases identical to TRBD1. V was pared by 6 bases and J by 8 bases, with 4 bases of the junction left unmatched. The CDR3 covers 12 residues. From germline, CDR1 is MDHEN and CDR2 SYDVKM. CDR3 in DNA: TGTGCCAGCAGCCGGGACAGAGACACCATATATTTT. Translation gives CASSRDRDTIYF.

This clone showed up just once. CDR3 sequence reads: CAIRGRENTGELFF. The CDR3 DNA reads as TGTGCCATCAGAGGGCGGGAAAACACCGGGGAGCTGTTTTTT. The chain is built from TRBV11-2 and TRBJ2-2; possible D gene TRBD2, 6 bases. The V end lost 10 bases, the J end lost 2 bases, and 14 bases lay between the germline ends. The germline CDR1 and CDR2 sequences are SGHAT and FQNNGV. The CDR3 covers 14 residues.

J is TRBJ2-3 and V is TRBV10-3; 8 positions agree with TRBD2. Germline loops: CDR1 ENHRY, CDR2 SYGVKD. This CDR3 has 17 residues. Trimming took 4 bases from V and 1 from J; bases not matched to a gene: 10. The CDR3 bases are TGTGCCATCAGTGCTTTCCTCAGCGGGAGAGGCACAGATACGCAGTATTTT. It specifies CAISAFLSGRGTDTQYF.

The chain employs TRBV28 and TRBJ1-5; 12 positions agree with TRBD1. Germline lookup yields CDR1 MDHEN and CDR2 SYDVKM. V lost 1 base, J lost 9 bases, and 10 bases stayed unmatched. This CDR3 has 17 residues. The CDR3 region has the DNA TGTGCCAGCAGTTTATCGGGGGGGACAGGGGGCAGGAGGCCCCAGCATTTT. It encodes CASSLSGGTGGRRPQHF.

J is TRBJ1-1 and V is TRBV9; tentatively, D is TRBD1 (5 bases). CDR1 is SGDLS, CDR2 YYNGEE, per germline. The CDR3 has 14 amino acids. Between the trimmed V and J ends, which lost 2 bases and 2 bases, there was a span of 10 bases. CDR3 residues: CASSVGPVNTEAFF. CDR3 DNA sequence: TGTGCCAGCAGCGTGGGACCTGTCAACACTGAAGCTTTCTTT.

The rearrangement joins TRBV2 to TRBJ2-7; D gene ambiguous. Germline V gene data show CDR1 as SNHLY and CDR2 as FYNNEI. The CDR3 is 11 amino acids. Trimming removed 8 bases at V and 7 bases at J, with 12 bases between. The CDR3 sequence: CASGRLGEQYF. Here the CDR3 DNA reads TGTGCCAGCGGTCGCCTGGGGGAGCAGTACTTC.

In its sample, this clone was seen once. This chain joins TRBV10-2 and TRBJ2-1; perhaps TRBD1 as D (5 bases). Germline-derived CDR1 and CDR2 are WSHSY and SAAADI. This CDR3 is built from 14 residues. Trimming removed 4 bases at V and 3 bases at J, with 10 bases between. CDR3 DNA: TGCGCCAGCAGTGGACAGTCGGTCTACAATGAGCAGTTCTTC. The encoded protein is CASSGQSVYNEQFF.

This clone was seen only a few times. The rearrangement links TRBV28 to TRBJ2-3, with unresolved D. With 1 base removed from V and 1 base from J, the gap between germline ends came to 15 bases. CDR1 and CDR2 from the germline V gene are MDHEN and SYDVKM. This CDR3 has 17 amino acids. The CDR3 DNA is TGTGCCAGCAGTTTATACCGAAATTCTCGAGGCACAGATACGCAGTATTTT. This encodes CASSLYRNSRGTDTQYF.

Only a few counts were recorded for this clone. The chain uses TRBV28 and TRBJ2-4, with TRBD1 matching over 10 bases. This CDR3 spans 15 amino acids. Germline V lookup: CDR1 MDHEN, CDR2 SYDVKM. J lost 12 bases, V lost 5 bases, and 13 bases had no gene match. Here the CDR3 DNA reads TGTGCCAGCAGTCAGGGACAGGGGCCCCAGGGGGCTCAGTACTTC. Residues: CASSQGQGPQGAQYF.